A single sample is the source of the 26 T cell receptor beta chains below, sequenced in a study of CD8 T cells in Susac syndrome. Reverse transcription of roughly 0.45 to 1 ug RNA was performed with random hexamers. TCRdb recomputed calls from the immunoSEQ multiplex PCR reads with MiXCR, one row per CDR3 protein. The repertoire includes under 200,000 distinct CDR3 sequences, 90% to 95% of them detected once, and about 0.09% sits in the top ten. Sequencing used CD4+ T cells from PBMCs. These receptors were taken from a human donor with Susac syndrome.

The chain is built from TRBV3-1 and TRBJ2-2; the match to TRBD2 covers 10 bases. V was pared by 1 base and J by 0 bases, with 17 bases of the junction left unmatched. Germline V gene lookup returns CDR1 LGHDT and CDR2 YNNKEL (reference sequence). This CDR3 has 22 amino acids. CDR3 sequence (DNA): TGTGCCAGCAGCCAAGGAATGTTCTCGTCTAGCGGGAGATTAGCGAACACCGGGGAGCTGTTTTTT. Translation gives CASSQGMFSSSGRLANTGELFF.

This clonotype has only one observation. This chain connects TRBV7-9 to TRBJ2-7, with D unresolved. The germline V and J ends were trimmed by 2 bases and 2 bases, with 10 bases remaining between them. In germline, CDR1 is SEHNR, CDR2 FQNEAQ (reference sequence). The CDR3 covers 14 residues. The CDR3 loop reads CASSLITTPYEQYF. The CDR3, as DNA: TGTGCCAGCAGCTTAATTACCACCCCCTACGAGCAGTACTTC.

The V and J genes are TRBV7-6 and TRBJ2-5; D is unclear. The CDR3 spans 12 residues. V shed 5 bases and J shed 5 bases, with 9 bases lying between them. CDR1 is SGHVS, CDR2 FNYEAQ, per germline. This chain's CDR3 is CASSQNTETQYF. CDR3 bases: TGTGCCAGCAGCCAAAACACGGAGACCCAGTACTTC.

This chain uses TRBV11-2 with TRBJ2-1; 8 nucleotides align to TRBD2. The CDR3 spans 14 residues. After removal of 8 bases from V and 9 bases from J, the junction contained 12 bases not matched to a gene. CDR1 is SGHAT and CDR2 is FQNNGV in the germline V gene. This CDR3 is CASGTSGIAGEQFF. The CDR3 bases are TGTGCCAGCGGCACTAGCGGAATAGCGGGTGAGCAGTTCTTC. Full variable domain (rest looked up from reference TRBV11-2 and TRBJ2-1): EAGVAQSPRYKIIEKRQSVAFWCNPISGHATLYWYQQILGQGPKLLIQFQNNGVVDDSQLPKDRFSAERLKGVDSTLKIQPAKLEDSAVYLCASGTSGIAGEQFFGPGTRLTVL.

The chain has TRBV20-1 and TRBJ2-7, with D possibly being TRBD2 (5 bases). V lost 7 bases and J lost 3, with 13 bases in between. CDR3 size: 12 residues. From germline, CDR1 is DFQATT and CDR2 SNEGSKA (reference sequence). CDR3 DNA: TGCAGTGGACGTGGGAGTCACTACGAGCAGTACTTC. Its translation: CSGRGSHYEQYF.

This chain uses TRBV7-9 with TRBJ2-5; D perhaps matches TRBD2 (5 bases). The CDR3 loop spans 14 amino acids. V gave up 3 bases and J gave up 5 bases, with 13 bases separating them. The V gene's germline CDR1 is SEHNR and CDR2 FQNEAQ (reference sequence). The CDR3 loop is CASSFMGTGETQYF. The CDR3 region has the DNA TGTGCCAGCAGCTTCATGGGTACGGGGGAGACCCAGTACTTC.

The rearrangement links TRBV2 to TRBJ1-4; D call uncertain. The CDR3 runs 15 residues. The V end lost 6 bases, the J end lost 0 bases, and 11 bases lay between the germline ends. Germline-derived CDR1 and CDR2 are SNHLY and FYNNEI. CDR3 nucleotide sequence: TGTGCCAGCAGCGCACACTCTGCAACTAATGAAAAACTGTTTTTT. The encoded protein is CASSAHSATNEKLFF.

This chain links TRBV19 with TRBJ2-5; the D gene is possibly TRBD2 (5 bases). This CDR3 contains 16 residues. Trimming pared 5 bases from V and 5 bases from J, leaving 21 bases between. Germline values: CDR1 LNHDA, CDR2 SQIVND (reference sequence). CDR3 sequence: CASSLSRATGGETQYF. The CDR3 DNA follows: TGTGCCAGTAGTCTCTCCCGGGCCACCGGCGGGGAGACCCAGTACTTC.

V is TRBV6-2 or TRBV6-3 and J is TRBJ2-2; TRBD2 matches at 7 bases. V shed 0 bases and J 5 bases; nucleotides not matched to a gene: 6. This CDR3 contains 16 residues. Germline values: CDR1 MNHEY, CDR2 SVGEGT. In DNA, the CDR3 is TGTGCCAGCAGTTACTCGGGAGGGAGTAATACCGGGGAGCTGTTTTTT. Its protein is CASSYSGGSNTGELFF.

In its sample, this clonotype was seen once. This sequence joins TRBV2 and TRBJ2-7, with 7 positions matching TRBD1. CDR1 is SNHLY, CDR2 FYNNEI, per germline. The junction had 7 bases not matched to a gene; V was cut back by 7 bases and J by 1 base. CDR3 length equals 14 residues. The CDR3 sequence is CASMKQGQSYEQYF. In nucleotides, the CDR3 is TGTGCCAGCATGAAACAGGGGCAATCCTACGAGCAGTACTTC. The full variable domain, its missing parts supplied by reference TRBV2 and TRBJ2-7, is EPEVTQTPSHQVTQMGQEVILRCVPISNHLYFYWYRQILGQKVEFLVSFYNNEISEKSEIFDDQFSVERPDGSNFTLKIRSTKLEDSAMYFCASMKQGQSYEQYFGPGTRLTVT.

DNA for the CDR3: TGTGCCAGCAGCCCGACTAGCGGCACCGGGGAGCTGTTTTTT. Encoded protein: CASSPTSGTGELFF. The chain links TRBV3-1 to TRBJ2-2; 9 positions match TRBD2. CDR3 length: 14 amino acids. V lost 4 bases to trimming and J lost 4 bases; unmatched junction nucleotides: 1. Germline CDR1 is LGHDT and CDR2 is YNNKEL (reference sequence).

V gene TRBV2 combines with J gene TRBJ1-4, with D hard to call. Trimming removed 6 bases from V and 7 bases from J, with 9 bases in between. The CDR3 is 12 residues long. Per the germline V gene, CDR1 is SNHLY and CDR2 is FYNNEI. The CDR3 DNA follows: TGTGCCAGCAGAGCATTACGTGAAAAACTGTTTTTT. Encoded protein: CASRALREKLFF.

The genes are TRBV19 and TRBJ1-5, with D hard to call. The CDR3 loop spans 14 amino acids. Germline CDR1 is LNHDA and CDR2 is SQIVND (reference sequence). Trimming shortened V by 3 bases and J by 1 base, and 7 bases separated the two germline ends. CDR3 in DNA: TGTGCCAGTAGTATCACGGGGAGCAATCAGCCCCAGCATTTT. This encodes CASSITGSNQPQHF.

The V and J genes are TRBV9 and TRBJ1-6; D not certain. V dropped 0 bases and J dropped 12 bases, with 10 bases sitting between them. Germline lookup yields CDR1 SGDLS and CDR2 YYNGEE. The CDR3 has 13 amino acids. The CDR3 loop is CASSVDQLEPLHF. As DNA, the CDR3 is TGTGCCAGCAGCGTAGACCAGTTAGAACCCCTCCACTTT.

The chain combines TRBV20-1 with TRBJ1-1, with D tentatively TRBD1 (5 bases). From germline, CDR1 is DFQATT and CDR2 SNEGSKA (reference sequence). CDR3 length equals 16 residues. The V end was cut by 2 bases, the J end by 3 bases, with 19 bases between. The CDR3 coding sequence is TGCAGTGCTAGATCGGGCAGCTATACGGGGCACACTGAAGCTTTCTTT. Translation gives CSARSGSYTGHTEAFF.

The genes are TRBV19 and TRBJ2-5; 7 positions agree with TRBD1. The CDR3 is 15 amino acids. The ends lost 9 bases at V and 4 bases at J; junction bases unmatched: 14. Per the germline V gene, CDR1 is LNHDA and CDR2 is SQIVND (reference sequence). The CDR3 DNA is TGTGCCAGCAGTGGGGCCAGGGGGAATCGAGAGACCCAGTACTTC. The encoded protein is CASSGARGNRETQYF.

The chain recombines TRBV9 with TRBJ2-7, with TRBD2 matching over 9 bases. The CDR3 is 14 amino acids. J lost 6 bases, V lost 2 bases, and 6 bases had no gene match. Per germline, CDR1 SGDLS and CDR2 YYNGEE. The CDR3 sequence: CASSVSGRPFEQYF. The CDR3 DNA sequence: TGTGCCAGCAGCGTGAGCGGGAGGCCATTCGAGCAGTACTTC.

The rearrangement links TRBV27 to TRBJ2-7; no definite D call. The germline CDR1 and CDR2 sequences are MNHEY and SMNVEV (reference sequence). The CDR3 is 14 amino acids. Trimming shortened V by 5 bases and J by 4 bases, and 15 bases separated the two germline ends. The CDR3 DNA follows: TGTGCCAGCAGTATAGACAAGGGAACTTACGAGCAGTACTTC. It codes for CASSIDKGTYEQYF.

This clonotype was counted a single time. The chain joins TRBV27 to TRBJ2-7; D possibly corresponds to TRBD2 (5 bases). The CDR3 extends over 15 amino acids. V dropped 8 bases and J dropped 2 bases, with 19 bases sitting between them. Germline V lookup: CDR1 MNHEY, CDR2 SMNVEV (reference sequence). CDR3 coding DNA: TGTGCCAGCGCTAGCCTAGCTACACCCCCCTACGAGCAGTACTTC. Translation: CASASLATPPYEQYF.

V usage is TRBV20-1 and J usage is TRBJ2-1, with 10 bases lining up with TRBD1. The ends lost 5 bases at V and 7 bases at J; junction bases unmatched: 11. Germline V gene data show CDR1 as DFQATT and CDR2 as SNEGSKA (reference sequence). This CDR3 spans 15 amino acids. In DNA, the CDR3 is TGCAGTGCTCCAAACCCCGGACAGGGGGTTAATGAGCAGTTCTTC. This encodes CSAPNPGQGVNEQFF.

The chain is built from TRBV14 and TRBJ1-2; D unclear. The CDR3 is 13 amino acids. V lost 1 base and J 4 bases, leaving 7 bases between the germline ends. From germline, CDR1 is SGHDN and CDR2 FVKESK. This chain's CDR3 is CASSQVYSYGYTF. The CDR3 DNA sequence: TGTGCCAGCAGCCAAGTTTACTCCTATGGCTACACCTTC.

CDR3 residues: CASSPGWDNEQFF. In nucleotides, the CDR3 is TGTGCCAGCAGTCCCGGGTGGGACAATGAGCAGTTCTTC. The chain recombines TRBV11-2 with TRBJ2-1; D unclear. This CDR3 comprises 13 residues. The ends were cut back, 6 bases at V and 5 bases at J, with 11 bases in the middle. From germline, CDR1 is SGHAT and CDR2 FQNNGV.

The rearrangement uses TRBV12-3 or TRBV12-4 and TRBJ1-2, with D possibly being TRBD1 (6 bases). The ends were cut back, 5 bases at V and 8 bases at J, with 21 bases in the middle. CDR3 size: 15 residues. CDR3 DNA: TGTGCCAGCAGTCCGAATACAGGGCCGATGGGGGGCTACACCTTC. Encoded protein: CASSPNTGPMGGYTF.

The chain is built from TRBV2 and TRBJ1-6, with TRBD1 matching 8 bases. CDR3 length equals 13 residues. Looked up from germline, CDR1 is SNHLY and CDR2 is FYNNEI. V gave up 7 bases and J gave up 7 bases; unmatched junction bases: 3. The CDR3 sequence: CASKTGENSPLHF. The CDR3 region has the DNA TGTGCCAGCAAGACAGGGGAAAATTCACCCCTCCACTTT.

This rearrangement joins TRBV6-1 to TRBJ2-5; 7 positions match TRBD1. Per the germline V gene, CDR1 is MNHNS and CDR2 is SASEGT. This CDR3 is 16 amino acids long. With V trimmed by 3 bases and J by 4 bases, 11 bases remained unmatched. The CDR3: CASSEVYRGSVETQYF. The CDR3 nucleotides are TGTGCCAGCAGTGAGGTTTACAGGGGATCTGTAGAGACCCAGTACTTC.

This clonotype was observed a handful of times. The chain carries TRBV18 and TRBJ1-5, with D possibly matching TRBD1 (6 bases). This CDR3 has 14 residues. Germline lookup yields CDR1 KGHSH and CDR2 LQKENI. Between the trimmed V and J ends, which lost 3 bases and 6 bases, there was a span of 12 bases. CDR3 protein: CASSPRGRGQPQHF. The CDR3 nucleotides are TGTGCCAGCTCACCTAGGGGGAGGGGTCAGCCCCAGCATTTT.